This TCR beta chain comes out of a study of beta chain features in type 1 diabetes. General observations from the study: For Type 1 diabetes patients, all four CD4+ subsets carried TCRB CDR3s that were moderately but significantly shorter. The naive, central memory and Treg TCRB repertoires looked more alike in patients than they did in healthy donors.

This clone showed up just a few times. No antigen is known for it. A single heparinised blood sample, averaging around 0.11 L, was obtained per donor. The CDR3 has 16 residues. Germline assignment: CDR1 SGHNT and CDR2 YENEEA. The V and J ends lost 5 bases and 9 bases, in that order; junction bases with no gene match: 15. The study reverse transcribed the entire isolated RNA, so it sequenced expressed TCRB transcripts. Reads from naive, central memory and regulatory T cell samples averaged roughly 3.6 million. The data were produced by immunoSEQ multiplex PCR, yet TCRdb's version contains in-frame clones alone and is incomplete. The sample includes tens of thousands of clones, over 40% of them seen just once.

The sequencing input was Tregs from blood. This clonotype was sampled from a man aged 30 to 45 with type 1 diabetes. The chain carries TRBV11-3 and TRBJ2-1, with TRBD2 matching over 8 bases. CDR3 loop: CASSQYFSGKGSEQFF. For the CDR3, the DNA is TGTGCCAGCAGCCAATATTTTAGCGGGAAGGGATCTGAGCAGTTCTTC.